The rows below give T cell receptor beta chains drawn from one sample of a study of blood T cell repertoires in COVID-19. TCRdb keeps only in-frame clones here, not all; method: immunoSEQ multiplex PCR. The sample lists 130,000 to 150,000 clones; approximately 84% were seen once. Sequencing input: peripheral blood. These receptors were taken from a human donor in a cohort sampled during active COVID-19. CDR3s include the opening cysteine and the closing phenylalanine or tryptophan. Fields, in order: clone size, D gene, J gene, V gene, CDR3 DNA, CDR3 protein. D genes are given only for firm matches. Expanded clones are given a class, and other clones once, few, many or no size at all.

once | TRBD2 | TRBJ2-2 | TRBV7-2 | TGTGCCAGCAGCTCCCCCGGGACTAGGAACACCGGGGAGCTGTTTTTT | CASSSPGTRNTGELFF
- | - | TRBJ2-3 | TRBV7-9 | TGTGCCAGCAGCTTAGCACAGGCGGCAGATACGCAGTATTTT | CASSLAQAADTQYF
- | - | TRBJ1-5 | TRBV6-6 | TGTGCCAGCAGGCAAGACAGCGATAGCAATCAGCCCCAGCATTTT | CASRQDSDSNQPQHF
- | - | TRBJ2-5 | TRBV10-3 | TGTGCCATCAGTCGACAGCTCCAAGAGACCCAGTACTTC | CAISRQLQETQYF
- | - | TRBJ1-1 | TRBV4-1 | TGCGCCAGCAGCCAAGTAGCGGTGAACACTGAAGCTTTCTTT | CASSQVAVNTEAFF
- | - | TRBJ1-4 | TRBV21-1 | TGTGCCAGCAGCACAAAACGGGACAATCCGAGGAAAGGGGCTAATGAAAAACTGTTTTTT | CASSTKRDNPRKGANEKLFF
- | - | TRBJ2-1 | TRBV2 | TGTGCCAGCACGGAGGGCCGGGCCTACAATGAGCAGTTCTTC | CASTEGRAYNEQFF
- | TRBD1 | TRBJ1-2 | TRBV28 | TGTGCCAGCAGATATACCGGGACAGGGGATTATTCTGGCTACACCTTC | CASRYTGTGDYSGYTF
- | - | TRBJ1-1 | TRBV30 | TGTGCCTGGAGTGTATCGGTTTCGAACACTGAAGCTTTCTTT | CAWSVSVSNTEAFF
- | - | TRBJ2-3 | TRBV5-4 | TGTGCCAGCAGCTTGTCGTCCAGTAGCACAGATACGCAGTATTTT | CASSLSSSSTDTQYF
- | TRBD1 | TRBJ2-2 | TRBV19 | TGTGCCAGTAGTATAGTCGGTACCGGGACAGTGAACACCGGGGAGCTGTTTTTT | CASSIVGTGTVNTGELFF
- | - | TRBJ2-3 | TRBV5-1 | TGCGCCAGCAGCTTAAGAGGGTACTACACAGATACGCAGTATTTT | CASSLRGYYTDTQYF
- | - | TRBJ1-3 | TRBV6-5 | TGTGCCAGCAGCCGAAGCGGGGGTTTCGGAAACACCATATATTTT | CASSRSGGFGNTIYF
- | TRBD1 | TRBJ1-6 | TRBV15 | TGTGCCACGGACACAGGGGAGTCCTATAATTCACCCCTCCACTTT | CATDTGESYNSPLHF
- | TRBD2 | TRBJ2-1 | TRBV20-1 | TGCAGTGCTAGTAGCCTAGCGGGAGCCTACAATGAGCAGTTCTTC | CSASSLAGAYNEQFF
- | TRBD2 | TRBJ2-1 | TRBV7-2 | TGTGCCAGCAGCACCAGACCTAGCGGGGGCTACAATGAGCAGTTCTTC | CASSTRPSGGYNEQFF
- | - | TRBJ1-1 | TRBV2 | TGTGCCAGCAGTGAAGTGATGGTTAGGAACACTGAAGCTTTCTTT | CASSEVMVRNTEAFF
- | - | TRBJ1-6 | TRBV11-3 | TGTGCCAGCAGCCGCCCGTCGAGTAATTCACCCCTCCACTTT | CASSRPSSNSPLHF
- | - | TRBJ2-1 | TRBV19 | TGTGCCAGTAGTACCGACGGGGGCAATGAGCAGTTCTTC | CASSTDGGNEQFF
- | TRBD1 | TRBJ1-1 | TRBV19 | TGTGCCAGTAGTACCGGGACAGGGGCTCACACTGAAGCTTTCTTT | CASSTGTGAHTEAFF
- | TRBD1 | TRBJ2-5 | TRBV6-5 | TGTGCCAGCAGCACGACAGGGGCCCAGTACTTC | CASSTTGAQYF
- | TRBD2 | TRBJ2-2 | TRBV13 | TGTGCCAGTAGACTAGCGGGGAACACCGGGGAGCTGTTTTTT | CASRLAGNTGELFF
- | - | TRBJ2-2 | TRBV20-1 | TGCAGTGCTAGTGTCGCGGGACAGTATACCGGGGAGCTGTTTTTT | CSASVAGQYTGELFF
- | TRBD2 | TRBJ2-3 | TRBV4-1 | TGCGCCAGCAGCCAACCCTCGGGACTAGCAACAGATACGCAGTATTTT | CASSQPSGLATDTQYF
- | - | TRBJ2-2 | TRBV9 | TGTGCCAGCAGCGCAACAGGGTCGGGCACCGGGGAGCTGTTTTTT | CASSATGSGTGELFF
- | - | TRBJ1-2 | TRBV2 | TGTGCCAGCAGTGATTTTCAGTTCTATGGCTACACCTTC | CASSDFQFYGYTF
- | TRBD1 | TRBJ2-7 | TRBV28 | TGTGCCAGCAGTTCCACCTGGACAGGGTCCTACGAGCAGTACTTC | CASSSTWTGSYEQYF
once | - | TRBJ2-2 | TRBV29-1 | TGCAGCGTTGGACTAACTAACACCGGGGAGCTGTTTTTT | CSVGLTNTGELFF
- | TRBD1 | TRBJ2-1 | TRBV19 | TGTGCCAGTAGGAGGACAGGGCCCGCCTATGAGCAGTTCTTC | CASRRTGPAYEQFF
- | TRBD1 | TRBJ1-6 | TRBV2 | TGTGCCAGCAGTGAACCATGGGACAGGGGGAATTCACCCCTCCACTTT | CASSEPWDRGNSPLHF